This T cell receptor (beta chain) is drawn from a study of regulatory dendritic cells for organ transplantation. Remarks on this clone: Its matching antigen is unknown.

Naive CD45RA+ and memory CD45RO+ CD4+ or CD8+ T cells were FACS-sorted. Repertoires were generated with immunoSEQ multiplex PCR, while TCRdb's copy carries only in-frame clones and drops some. The sample holds fewer than 40,000 clones, roughly nine tenths seen once. Study-wide results and limits: Naive T cells showed high diversity, memory cells less, memory CD8+ least. Regulatory dendritic cells appeared to expand memory CD8+ clones less than mature ones. Among resting subsets, memory CD8+ cells contained the most alloreactive clonotypes.

The clonotype comes from a human donor in good health. The sequencing input was naive CD4+ T cells from blood. The subset is: CD45RA+ naive T cells.

The CDR3 sequence: CASSLVAGQPQHF. The CDR3 nucleotides read TGTGCCAGCAGCCTAGTAGCGGGTCAGCCCCAGCATTTT. The chain couples TRBV11-2 to TRBJ1-5; D gene unclear. CDR1 and CDR2 from the germline V gene are SGHAT and FQNNGV. Trimming removed 5 bases from V and 6 bases from J, with 11 bases in between. The CDR3 contains 13 residues.